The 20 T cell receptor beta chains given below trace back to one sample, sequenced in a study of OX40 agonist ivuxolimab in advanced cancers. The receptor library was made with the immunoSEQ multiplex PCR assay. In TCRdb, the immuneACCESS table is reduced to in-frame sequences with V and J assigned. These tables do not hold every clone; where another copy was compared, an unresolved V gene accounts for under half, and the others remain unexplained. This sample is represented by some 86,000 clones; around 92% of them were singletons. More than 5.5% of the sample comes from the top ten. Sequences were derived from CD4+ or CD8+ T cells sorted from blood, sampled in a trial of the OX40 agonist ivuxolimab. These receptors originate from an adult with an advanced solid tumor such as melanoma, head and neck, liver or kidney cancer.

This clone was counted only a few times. In DNA form, the CDR3 reads TGCGCCAGCAGTCCAACGATTAGCTCTGGAAACACCATATATTTT. Translation: CASSPTISSGNTIYF. The chain combines TRBV5-1 with TRBJ1-3, with D uncertain. The CDR3 has 15 residues. V was pared by 5 bases and J by 0 bases, with 12 bases between. CDR1 is SGHRS and CDR2 is YFSETQ in the germline V gene.

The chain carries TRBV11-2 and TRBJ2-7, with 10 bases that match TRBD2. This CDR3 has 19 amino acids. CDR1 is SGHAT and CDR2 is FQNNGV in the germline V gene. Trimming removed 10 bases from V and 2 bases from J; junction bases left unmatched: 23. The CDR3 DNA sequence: TGTGCCACCCAACCGTTCGGTTTTAAAGCGGGAGGGCCGACCTACGAGCAGTACTTC. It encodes CATQPFGFKAGGPTYEQYF.

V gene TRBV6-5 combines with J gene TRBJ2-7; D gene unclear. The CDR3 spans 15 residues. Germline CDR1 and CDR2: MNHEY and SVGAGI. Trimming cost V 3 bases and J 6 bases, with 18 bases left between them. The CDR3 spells CASSYSWGTAFEQYF. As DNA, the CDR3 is TGTGCCAGCAGTTATAGCTGGGGTACAGCGTTCGAGCAGTACTTC.

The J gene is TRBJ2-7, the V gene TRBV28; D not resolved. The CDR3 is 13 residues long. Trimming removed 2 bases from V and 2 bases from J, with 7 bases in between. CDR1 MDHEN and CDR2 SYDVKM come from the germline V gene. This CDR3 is CASSLVQPYEQYF. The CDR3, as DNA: TGTGCCAGCAGTTTAGTACAGCCCTACGAGCAGTACTTC.

CDR3 coding DNA: TGTGCCAGCAGCTTAGACGGGAGACGTTACAATGAGCAGTTCTTC. Its translation is CASSLDGRRYNEQFF. The chain is built from TRBV7-3 and TRBJ2-1; TRBD2 is a possible D gene (6 bases). The germline V gene encodes CDR1 SGHTA and CDR2 FQGTGA. The CDR3 loop spans 15 amino acids. Trimming cost V 2 bases and J 4 bases, with 12 bases left between them.

CDR3 residues: CASSLWGQPQHF. The CDR3 bases are TGTGCCAGCAGCCTTTGGGGGCAGCCCCAGCATTTT. The chain links TRBV13 to TRBJ1-5; a weak D match, TRBD1 (5 bases). V lost 5 bases to trimming and J lost 7 bases, with 9 bases between them. Per germline, CDR1 PRHDT and CDR2 FYEKMQ (reference sequence). The CDR3 has 12 amino acids.

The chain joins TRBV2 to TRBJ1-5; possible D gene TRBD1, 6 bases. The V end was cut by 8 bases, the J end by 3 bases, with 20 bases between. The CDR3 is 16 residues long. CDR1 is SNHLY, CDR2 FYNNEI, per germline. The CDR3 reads CASRHGGAVNNQPQHF. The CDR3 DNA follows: TGTGCCAGCCGACATGGGGGGGCCGTTAACAATCAGCCCCAGCATTTT.

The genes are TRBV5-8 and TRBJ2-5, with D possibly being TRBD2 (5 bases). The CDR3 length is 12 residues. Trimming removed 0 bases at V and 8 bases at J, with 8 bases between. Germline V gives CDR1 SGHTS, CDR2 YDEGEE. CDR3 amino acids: CASSLAGETQYF. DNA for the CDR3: TGTGCCAGCAGCTTGGCCGGGGAAACCCAGTACTTC.

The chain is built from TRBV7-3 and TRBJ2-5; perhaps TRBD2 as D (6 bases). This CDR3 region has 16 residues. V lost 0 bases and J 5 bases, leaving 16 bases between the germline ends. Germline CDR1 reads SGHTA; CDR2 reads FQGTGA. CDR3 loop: CASSLTATRVGETQYF. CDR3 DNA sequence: TGTGCCAGCAGCTTAACAGCGACTAGAGTTGGGGAGACCCAGTACTTC.

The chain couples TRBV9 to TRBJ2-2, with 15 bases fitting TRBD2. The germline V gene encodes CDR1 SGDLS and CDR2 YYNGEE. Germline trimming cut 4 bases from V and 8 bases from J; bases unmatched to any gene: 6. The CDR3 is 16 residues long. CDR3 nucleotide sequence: TGTGCCAGCAGCCCGGGACTAGCGGGAGGAACAGGGGAGCTGTTTTTT. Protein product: CASSPGLAGGTGELFF.

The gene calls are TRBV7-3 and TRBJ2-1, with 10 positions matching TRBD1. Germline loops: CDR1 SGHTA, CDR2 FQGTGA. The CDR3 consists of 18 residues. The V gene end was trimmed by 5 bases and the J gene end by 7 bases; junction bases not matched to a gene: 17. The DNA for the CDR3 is TGTGCCAGCAGCGAGGGACAGGGGAGCGGGAGAATGGATAATGAGCAGTTCTTC. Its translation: CASSEGQGSGRMDNEQFF.

In DNA form, the CDR3 reads TGTGCCAGCAGGTCACAGGGGATTAGTCCCTACTTC. The encoded protein is CASRSQGISPYF. The V call is TRBV28, the J call TRBJ2-5, with 7 bases identical to TRBD1. V was pared by 6 bases and J by 14 bases, with 12 bases of the junction left unmatched. The CDR3 spans 12 residues. Germline CDR1 and CDR2: MDHEN and SYDVKM.

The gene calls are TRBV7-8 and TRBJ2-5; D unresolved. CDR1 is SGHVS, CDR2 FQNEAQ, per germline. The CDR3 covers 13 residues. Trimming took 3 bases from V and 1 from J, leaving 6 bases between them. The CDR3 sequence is CASSFPGQETQYF. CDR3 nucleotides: TGTGCCAGCAGCTTTCCGGGCCAAGAGACCCAGTACTTC.

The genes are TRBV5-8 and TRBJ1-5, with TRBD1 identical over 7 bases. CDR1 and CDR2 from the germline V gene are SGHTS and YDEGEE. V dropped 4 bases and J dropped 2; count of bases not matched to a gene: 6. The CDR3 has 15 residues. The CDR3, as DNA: TGTGCCAGCAGCACTCGACAGGGCCGCAATCAGCCCCAGCATTTT. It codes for CASSTRQGRNQPQHF.

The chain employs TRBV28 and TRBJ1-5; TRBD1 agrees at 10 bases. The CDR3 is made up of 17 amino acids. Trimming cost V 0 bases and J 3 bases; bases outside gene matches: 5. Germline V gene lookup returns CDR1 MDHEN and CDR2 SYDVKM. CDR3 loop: CASSLWIGQGVNQPQHF. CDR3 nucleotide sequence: TGTGCCAGCAGTTTATGGATCGGACAGGGGGTCAATCAGCCCCAGCATTTT.

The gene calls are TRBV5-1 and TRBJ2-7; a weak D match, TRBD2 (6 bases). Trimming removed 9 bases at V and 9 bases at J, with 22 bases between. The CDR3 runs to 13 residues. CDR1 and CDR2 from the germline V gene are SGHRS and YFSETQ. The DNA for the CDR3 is TGCGCCACCTGCCTAATGGAGGGAGACAGGCAGTACTTC. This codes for CATCLMEGDRQYF.

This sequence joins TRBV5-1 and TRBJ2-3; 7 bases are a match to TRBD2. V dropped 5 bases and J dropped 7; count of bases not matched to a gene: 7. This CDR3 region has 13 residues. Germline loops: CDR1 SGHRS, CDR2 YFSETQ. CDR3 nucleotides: TGCGCCAGCAGTGAGGCGGGGGTTTATACGCAGTATTTT. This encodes CASSEAGVYTQYF.

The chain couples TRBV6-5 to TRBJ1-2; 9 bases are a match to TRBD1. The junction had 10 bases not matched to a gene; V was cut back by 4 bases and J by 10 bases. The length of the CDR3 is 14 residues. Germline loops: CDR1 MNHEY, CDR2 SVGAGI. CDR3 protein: CASSSERTGVVYTF. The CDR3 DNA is TGTGCCAGCAGTTCCGAGAGGACAGGGGTCGTCTACACCTTC.

The CDR3 DNA is TGTGCCAGCAGTCAGACCGGACTAGGCTCCTACGAGCAGTACTTC. It yields the protein CASSQTGLGSYEQYF. The V call is TRBV28, the J call TRBJ2-7; 7 bases are a match to TRBD2. Germline V gene data show CDR1 as MDHEN and CDR2 as SYDVKM. This CDR3 has 15 amino acids. V trimming: 5 bases; J trimming: 0 bases; junction bases outside the gene matches: 7.

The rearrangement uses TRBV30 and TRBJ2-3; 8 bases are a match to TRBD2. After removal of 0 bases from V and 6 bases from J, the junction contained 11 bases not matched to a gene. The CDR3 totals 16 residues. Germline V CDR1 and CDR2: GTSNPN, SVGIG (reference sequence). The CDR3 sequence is CAWSVPSPGLGDTQYF. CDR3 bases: TGTGCCTGGAGTGTGCCCTCCCCGGGACTAGGGGATACGCAGTATTTT.